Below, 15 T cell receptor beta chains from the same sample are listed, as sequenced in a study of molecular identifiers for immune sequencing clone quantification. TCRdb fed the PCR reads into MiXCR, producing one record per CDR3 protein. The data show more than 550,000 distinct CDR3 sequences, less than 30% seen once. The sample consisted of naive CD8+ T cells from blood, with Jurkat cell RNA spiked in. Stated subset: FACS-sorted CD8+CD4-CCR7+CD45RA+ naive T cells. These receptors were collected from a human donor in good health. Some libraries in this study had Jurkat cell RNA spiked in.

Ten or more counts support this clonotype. CDR3 in amino acids: CASSPTGAYGYTF. CDR3 in DNA: TGTGCCAGTAGCCCGACAGGGGCTTATGGCTACACCTTC. V is TRBV6-5 and J is TRBJ1-2; 8 bases fit TRBD1. CDR1 and CDR2 (germline): MNHEY, SVGAGI. The CDR3 consists of 13 residues. V trimming: 9 bases; J trimming: 5 bases; junction bases outside the gene matches: 8.

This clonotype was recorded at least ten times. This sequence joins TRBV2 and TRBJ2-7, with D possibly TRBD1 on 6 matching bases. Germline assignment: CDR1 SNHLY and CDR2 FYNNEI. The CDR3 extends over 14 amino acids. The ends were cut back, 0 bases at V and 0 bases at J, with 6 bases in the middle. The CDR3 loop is CASSEADSSYEQYF. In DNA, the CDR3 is TGTGCCAGCAGTGAAGCGGACAGCTCCTACGAGCAGTACTTC.

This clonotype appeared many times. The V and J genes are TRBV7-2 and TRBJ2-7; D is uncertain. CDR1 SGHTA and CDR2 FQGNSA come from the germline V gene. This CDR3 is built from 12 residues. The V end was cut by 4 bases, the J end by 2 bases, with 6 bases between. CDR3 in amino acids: CASSYPPYEQYF. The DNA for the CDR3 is TGTGCCAGCAGCTACCCACCCTACGAGCAGTACTTC.

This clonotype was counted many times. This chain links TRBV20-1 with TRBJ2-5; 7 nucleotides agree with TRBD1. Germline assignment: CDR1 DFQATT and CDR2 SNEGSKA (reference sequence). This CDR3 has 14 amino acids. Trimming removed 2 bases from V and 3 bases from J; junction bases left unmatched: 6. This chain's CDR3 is CSARRSGTEETQYF. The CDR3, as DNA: TGCAGTGCTAGACGCTCCGGGACAGAAGAGACCCAGTACTTC.

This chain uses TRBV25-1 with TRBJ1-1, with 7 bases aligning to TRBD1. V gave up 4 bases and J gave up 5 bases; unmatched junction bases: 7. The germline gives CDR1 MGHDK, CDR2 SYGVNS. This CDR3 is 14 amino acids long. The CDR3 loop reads CASSGLAGGTEAFF. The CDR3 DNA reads TGTGCCAGCAGTGGATTAGCAGGGGGAACTGAAGCTTTCTTT.

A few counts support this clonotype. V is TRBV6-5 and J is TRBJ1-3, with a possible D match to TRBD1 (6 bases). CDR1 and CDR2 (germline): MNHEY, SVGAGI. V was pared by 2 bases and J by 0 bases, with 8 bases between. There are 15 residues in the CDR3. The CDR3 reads CASSYKQGSGNTIYF. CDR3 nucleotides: TGTGCCAGCAGTTACAAACAGGGCTCTGGAAACACCATATATTTT.

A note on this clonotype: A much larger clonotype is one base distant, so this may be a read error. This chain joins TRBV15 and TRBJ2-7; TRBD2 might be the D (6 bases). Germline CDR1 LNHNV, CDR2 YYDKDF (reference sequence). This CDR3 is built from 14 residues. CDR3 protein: CATSRDGGVYERYF. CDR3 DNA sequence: TGTGCCACCAGCAGAGATGGAGGGGTCTACGAGCGGTACTTC.

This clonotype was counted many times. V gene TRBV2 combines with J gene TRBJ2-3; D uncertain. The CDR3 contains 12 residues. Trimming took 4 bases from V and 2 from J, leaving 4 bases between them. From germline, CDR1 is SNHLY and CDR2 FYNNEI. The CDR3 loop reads CASSGTTDTQYF. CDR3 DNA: TGTGCCAGCAGTGGGACCACAGATACGCAGTATTTT.

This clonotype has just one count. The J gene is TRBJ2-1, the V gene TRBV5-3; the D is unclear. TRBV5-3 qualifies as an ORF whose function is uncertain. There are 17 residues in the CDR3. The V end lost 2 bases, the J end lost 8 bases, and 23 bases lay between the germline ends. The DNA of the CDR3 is TGTGCCAGAAGCTTTGCGTCCTCGTACCCTCTTACTGATGAGCAGTTCTTC. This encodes CARSFASSYPLTDEQFF.

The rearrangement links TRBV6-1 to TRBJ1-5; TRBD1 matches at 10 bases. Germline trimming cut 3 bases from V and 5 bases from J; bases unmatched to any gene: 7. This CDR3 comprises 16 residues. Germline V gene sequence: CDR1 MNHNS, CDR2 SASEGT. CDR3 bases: TGTGCCAGCAGTGATTTTAGGACAGGGGGAGATCAGCCCCAGCATTTT. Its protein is CASSDFRTGGDQPQHF.

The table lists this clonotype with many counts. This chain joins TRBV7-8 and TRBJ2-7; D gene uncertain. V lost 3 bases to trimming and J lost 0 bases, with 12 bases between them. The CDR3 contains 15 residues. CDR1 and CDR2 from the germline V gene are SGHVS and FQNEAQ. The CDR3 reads CASSFGRPSSYEQYF. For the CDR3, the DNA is TGTGCCAGCAGCTTTGGCAGGCCGAGCTCCTACGAGCAGTACTTC.

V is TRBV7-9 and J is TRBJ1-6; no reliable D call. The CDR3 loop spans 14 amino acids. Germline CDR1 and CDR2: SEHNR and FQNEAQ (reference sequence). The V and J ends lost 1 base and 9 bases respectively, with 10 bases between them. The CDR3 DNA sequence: TGTGCCAGCAGCTTAGTCTTGGTTGGTTCACCCCTCCACTTT. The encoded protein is CASSLVLVGSPLHF. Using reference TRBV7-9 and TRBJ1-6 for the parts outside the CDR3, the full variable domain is DTGVSQNPRHKITKRGQNVTFRCDPISEHNRLYWYRQTLGQGPEFLTYFQNEAQLEKSRLLSDRFSAERPKGSFSTLEIQRTEQGDSAMYLCASSLVLVGSPLHFGNGTRLTVT.

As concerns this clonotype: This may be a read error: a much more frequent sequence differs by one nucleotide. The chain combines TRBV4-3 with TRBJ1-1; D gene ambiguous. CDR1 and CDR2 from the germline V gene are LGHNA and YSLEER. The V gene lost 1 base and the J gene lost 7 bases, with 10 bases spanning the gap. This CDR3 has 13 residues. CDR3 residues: CASSQVLDDEAFF. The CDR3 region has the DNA TGCGCCAGCAGCCAAGTCTTGGATGATGAAGCTTTCTTT.

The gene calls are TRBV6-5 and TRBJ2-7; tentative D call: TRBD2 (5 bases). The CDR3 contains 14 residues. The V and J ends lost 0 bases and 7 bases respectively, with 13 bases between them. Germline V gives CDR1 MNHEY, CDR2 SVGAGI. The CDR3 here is CASSYSSGAPEQYF. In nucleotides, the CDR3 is TGTGCCAGCAGTTACTCGAGCGGAGCCCCAGAGCAGTACTTC.

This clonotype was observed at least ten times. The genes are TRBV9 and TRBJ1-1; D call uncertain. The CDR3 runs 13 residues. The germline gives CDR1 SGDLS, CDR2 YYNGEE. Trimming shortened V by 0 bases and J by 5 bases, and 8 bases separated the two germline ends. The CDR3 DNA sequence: TGTGCCAGCAGCGTAGGGAGTCAAACTGAAGCTTTCTTT. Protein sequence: CASSVGSQTEAFF.